The 3 T cell receptor beta chains below all came from one sample that was sequenced in a study of T cell responses to AZD1222 COVID-19 vaccine. TCRdb's table, derived via immunoSEQ multiplex PCR, lists solely in-frame clones and lacks some. In the table there are around 130,000 clones, 94% of which are singletons. Sequencing was performed on peripheral blood, taken on day 0 of AZD1222 vaccination. These receptor sequences come from an adult in good health.

The V call is TRBV6-4, the J call TRBJ1-2, with a possible D match to TRBD1 (6 bases). The CDR3 loop spans 17 amino acids. Germline V gives CDR1 MRHNA, CDR2 SNTAGT. V was cut by 0 bases and J by 2 bases, with 16 bases left in between. As DNA, the CDR3 is TGTGCCAGCAGTGACTCGGGCGGGGGGGCGTACAACTATGGCTACACCTTC. It yields the protein CASSDSGGGAYNYGYTF.

CDR3 amino acids: CASSKVGTGGRNTIYF. CDR3 bases: TGTGCCAGCAGCAAAGTAGGTACAGGGGGTAGAAACACCATATATTTT. The chain uses TRBV21-1 and TRBJ1-3; TRBD1 reflects the table's D call only, with no check against the DNA. TRBV21-1 is described as a pseudogene. This CDR3 spans 16 amino acids.

This chain joins TRBV4-1 and TRBJ2-4, with a tentative D call TRBD1 (8 bases). The germline CDR1 and CDR2 sequences are MGHRA and YSYEKL. This CDR3 has 16 residues. Trimming left V 6 bases short and J 3 bases short, with 18 bases between. CDR3 protein: CASRPTGEGIKNIQYF. CDR3 nucleotides: TGCGCCAGCAGACCGACAGGGGAGGGGATCAAAAACATTCAGTACTTC.